This T cell receptor (beta chain) was captured in a study of glioma-infiltrating T cells after dendritic cell vaccination. Germline CDR1 is SGHTS and CDR2 is YDEGEE. The CDR3 loop spans 13 amino acids. V dropped 4 bases and J dropped 1; count of bases not matched to a gene: 1. Profiling relied on immunoSEQ multiplex PCR, and the TCRdb table lists in-frame clones only, not all of them. The sample consists of approximately 22,000 clones, roughly 78% of them appearing once. This material consisted of blood, taken before dendritic cell vaccination. This TCR came from a human donor with glioblastoma. The genes are TRBV5-8 and TRBJ1-1; 7 nucleotides line up with TRBD1. CDR3 residues: CASSQGGNTEAFF. The CDR3 nucleotides read TGTGCCAGCAGCCAGGGGGGGAACACTGAAGCTTTCTTT. Based on the CDR3 plus reference TRBV5-8 and TRBJ1-1, the full variable domain is EAGVTQSPTHLIKTRGQQATLRCSPISGHTSVYWYQQALGLGLQFLLWYDEGEERNRGNFPPRFSGRQFPNYSSELNVNALELEDSALYLCASSQGGNTEAFFGQGTRLTVV.